The clone carrying this T cell receptor beta chain was seen a single time. Antigen unknown. This sample is drawn from a study of cytomegalovirus exposure and HLA in healthy donors. PCR amplification relied on 60 Vbeta primers (plus 13 Jbeta primers). Some clones are missing from TCRdb's copy, which holds only in-frame ones; the method was immunoSEQ multiplex PCR. Of 65,000 to 95,000 clones listed, 78% were seen once; the top ten hold roughly 2.6%. The CDR3 contains 18 residues. V was clipped by 3 bases and J by 4 bases; unmatched bases: 8. In germline, CDR1 is SGDLS, CDR2 YYNGEE. Study-wide results and limits: Reports indicated that the classifier achieved high specificity and sensitivity in diagnosing cytomegalovirus status. Earlier analysis yielded a pattern in which most TCR beta V segments were productive about 90% or about 30% of the time.

The V and J genes are TRBV9 and TRBJ2-1; 15 bases map to TRBD2. This receptor was taken from a male donor in good health and CMV-seropositive. Sequenced sample: PBMCs. The DNA of the CDR3 is TGTGCCAGCAGCGGCCGACCGGGGACTAGCGGGAGGTACAATGAGCAGTTCTTC. Translating gives CASSGRPGTSGRYNEQFF.